Shown below are 30 T cell receptor beta chains from a single sample sequenced in a study of OX40 agonist ivuxolimab in advanced cancers. Assay: immunoSEQ multiplex PCR; the TCRdb copy retains only in-frame clones and omits some. The sample yields about 82,000 clones, roughly nine tenths seen once. Sequencing used CD4+ or CD8+ T cells sorted from blood, obtained in a trial of the OX40 agonist ivuxolimab. The receptor source for this set is an adult with an advanced solid tumor such as melanoma, head and neck, liver or kidney cancer.

The count of this clone is one. J is TRBJ2-7 and V is TRBV7-3; TRBD1 agrees at 7 bases. The junction had 8 bases not matched to a gene; V was cut back by 4 bases and J by 2 bases. This CDR3 contains 15 residues. Germline values: CDR1 SGHTA, CDR2 FQGTGA. CDR3 DNA sequence: TGTGCCAGCAGCTACCTTCGGGACAGTCCCTACGAGCAGTACTTC. Translation: CASSYLRDSPYEQYF.

The rearrangement uses TRBV6-5 and TRBJ2-5, with D possibly TRBD1 on 6 matching bases. Gene TRBJ2-7 matches the end of the DNA better, so the J call may be wrong. Germline V CDR1 and CDR2: MNHEY, SVGAGI. CDR3 size: 14 residues. CDR3 loop: CASSAGTNSYEQYF. The CDR3, as DNA: TGTGCCAGCAGTGCCGGGACAAATTCCTACGAGCAGTACTTC.

This chain uses TRBV10-3 with TRBJ2-1; TRBD1 aligns across 8 bases. Germline trimming cut 6 bases from V and 9 bases from J; bases unmatched to any gene: 7. This CDR3 contains 13 residues. From germline, CDR1 is ENHRY and CDR2 SYGVKD. DNA of the CDR3: TGTGCCATCAGGGACAGGGTTTCCACTGAGCAGTTCTTC. Protein product: CAIRDRVSTEQFF.

The chain has TRBV20-1 and TRBJ1-2; D gene uncertain. Germline V gene data show CDR1 as DFQATT and CDR2 as SNEGSKA (reference sequence). Between the trimmed V and J ends, which lost 7 bases and 4 bases, there was a span of 10 bases. This CDR3 is 11 amino acids long. Here the CDR3 reads CSVKDFYGYTF. For the CDR3, the DNA is TGCAGTGTGAAGGATTTCTATGGCTACACCTTC.

V and J are TRBV5-1 and TRBJ2-3, with 7 bases matching TRBD2. CDR3 length equals 15 residues. V dropped 5 bases and J dropped 5; count of bases not matched to a gene: 11. In germline, CDR1 is SGHRS, CDR2 YFSETQ. CDR3 protein: CASRLPLGREDTQYF. The CDR3 bases are TGCGCCAGCAGATTGCCCTTAGGGAGGGAAGATACGCAGTATTTT.

The chain combines TRBV7-6 with TRBJ1-1; a possible D gene is TRBD1 (5 bases). CDR1 and CDR2 from the germline V gene are SGHVS and FNYEAQ. Trimming stripped 3 bases from V and 0 bases from J, with 11 bases between. The CDR3 runs 15 residues. In DNA, the CDR3 is TGTGCCAGCAGCTTGACTGAGGGGATGAACACTGAAGCTTTCTTT. Encoded protein: CASSLTEGMNTEAFF.

The chain couples TRBV19 to TRBJ2-6; TRBD2 might be the D (6 bases). V lost 7 bases and J 0 bases, leaving 10 bases between the germline ends. Germline V gene data show CDR1 as LNHDA and CDR2 as SQIVND (reference sequence). The CDR3 has 15 amino acids. The CDR3 loop reads CASNRGSSGANVLTF. DNA for the CDR3: TGTGCCAGTAACCGGGGGAGCTCTGGGGCCAACGTCCTGACTTTC.

About this clone: At one end, the junction sequence differs from germline, possibly due to a read error. The chain couples TRBV23-1 to TRBJ1-4, with D hard to call. TRBV23-1 has ORF status, its function being uncertain. The CDR3 has 15 amino acids. CDR3 DNA sequence: TGCGCCAGCAGACAATGGGCAAAGAGTAATGAAAAACTGTTTTTT. This gives the protein CASRQWAKSNEKLFF.

The V gene is TRBV7-8, the J gene TRBJ2-5; D is ambiguous. The CDR3 contains 13 residues. The germline V gene has CDR1 SGHVS and CDR2 FQNEAQ. Trimming stripped 5 bases from V and 5 bases from J, with 12 bases between. The CDR3 is CASSAIPGETQYF. The CDR3 DNA follows: TGTGCCAGCAGCGCAATACCCGGGGAGACCCAGTACTTC.

V usage is TRBV5-1 and J usage is TRBJ1-4; 7 bases map to TRBD1. The trim removed 0 bases at V and 10 bases at J, leaving 15 bases unmatched. The CDR3 covers 17 residues. Germline V gene data show CDR1 as SGHRS and CDR2 as YFSETQ. The CDR3 protein is CASSLVGRQGAFGKLFF. The CDR3 DNA sequence: TGCGCCAGCAGCTTGGTAGGTCGACAGGGTGCTTTCGGAAAACTGTTTTTT.

CDR3 sequence reads: CASAWDSTDTQYF. In DNA form, the CDR3 reads TGCGCCAGCGCTTGGGATTCGACAGATACGCAGTATTTT. The rearrangement uses TRBV10-1 and TRBJ2-3, with D hard to call. Germline CDR1 reads WNHNN; CDR2 reads SYGVQD (reference sequence). Trimming stripped 8 bases from V and 3 bases from J, with 12 bases between. CDR3 size: 13 residues.

This clone was found a few times. This chain uses TRBV25-1 with TRBJ2-5, with D perhaps matching TRBD2 (5 bases). The CDR3 runs 13 residues. The V end lost 3 bases, the J end lost 9 bases, and 14 bases lay between the germline ends. The germline V gene has CDR1 MGHDK and CDR2 SYGVNS. In nucleotides, the CDR3 is TGTGCCAGCAGTGACCCCCCGCAGAGGGCCCAGTACTTC. Its protein product is CASSDPPQRAQYF.

The rearrangement uses TRBV7-2 and TRBJ2-7; 7 bases match TRBD2. The V gene's germline CDR1 is SGHTA and CDR2 FQGNSA. The length of the CDR3 is 15 residues. The trim removed 3 bases at V and 6 bases at J, leaving 11 bases unmatched. CDR3 sequence: CASSFSSSGLLEQYF. For the CDR3, the DNA is TGTGCCAGCAGCTTCAGCTCTAGCGGACTCCTCGAGCAGTACTTC. Looking up the rest from reference TRBV7-2 and TRBJ2-7 gives the full variable domain: GAGVSQSPSNKVTEKGKDVELRCDPISGHTALYWYRQSLGQGLEFLIYFQGNSAPDKSGLPSDRFSAERTGGSVSTLTIQRTQQEDSAVYLCASSFSSSGLLEQYFGPGTRLTVT.

The V and J genes are TRBV2 and TRBJ2-1; 8 bases match TRBD1. V was clipped by 6 bases and J by 3 bases; unmatched bases: 7. The CDR3 length is 15 residues. Germline V gene sequence: CDR1 SNHLY, CDR2 FYNNEI. CDR3 bases: TGTGCCAGCAGCAAAGGACAGGGCTACTACAATGAGCAGTTCTTC. Translated, it gives CASSKGQGYYNEQFF.

J is TRBJ2-1 and V is TRBV11-3; 11 bases agree with TRBD1. The CDR3 totals 16 residues. The germline CDR1 and CDR2 sequences are SGHNT and YENEEA. Unmatched junction bases numbered 3, after V lost 5 bases and J lost 0 bases. The CDR3 spells CASSRGTGGSYNEQFF. Written as DNA, the CDR3 is TGTGCCAGCAGCCGAGGGACAGGGGGCTCCTACAATGAGCAGTTCTTC.

The chain employs TRBV9 and TRBJ2-7; TRBD1 matches at 9 bases. This CDR3 is built from 14 residues. Germline CDR1 and CDR2: SGDLS and YYNGEE. The V segment lost 0 bases and the J segment 6 bases; nucleotides outside the gene matches: 4. The CDR3 region is CASSVGQGVGEQYF. CDR3 sequence (DNA): TGTGCCAGCAGCGTAGGACAGGGGGTGGGCGAGCAGTACTTC.

This clone has only one observation. The chain uses TRBV18 and TRBJ2-1; 13 nucleotides align to TRBD2. V gave up 3 bases and J gave up 9 bases; unmatched junction bases: 8. The germline CDR1 and CDR2 sequences are KGHSH and LQKENI. This CDR3 is built from 16 residues. The CDR3 region has the DNA TGTGCCAGCTCACCTCCCTCGGGACTAGCGGGATCTGAGCAGTTCTTC. It is translated as CASSPPSGLAGSEQFF.

The rearrangement uses TRBV28 and TRBJ2-7, with 8 bases fitting TRBD1. Germline CDR1 MDHEN, CDR2 SYDVKM. Trimming took 7 bases from V and 3 from J; bases not matched to a gene: 8. The CDR3 is 14 residues long. CDR3 loop: CASTPGQGIYEQYF. The CDR3 DNA follows: TGTGCCAGCACCCCCGGACAGGGTATCTACGAGCAGTACTTC.

V is TRBV25-1 and J is TRBJ1-2; 8 bases are shared with TRBD1. This CDR3 has 14 amino acids. The V and J ends lost 7 bases and 0 bases, in that order; junction bases with no gene match: 4. Germline CDR1 reads MGHDK; CDR2 reads SYGVNS. CDR3 protein: CASKGQGTNYGYTF. The CDR3 region has the DNA TGTGCCAGCAAAGGACAGGGCACTAACTATGGCTACACCTTC.

The V call is TRBV5-1, the J call TRBJ1-6; tentative D call: TRBD1 (5 bases). V gave up 2 bases and J gave up 4 bases, with 13 bases separating them. The germline V gene has CDR1 SGHRS and CDR2 YFSETQ. CDR3 length: 16 amino acids. The CDR3 nucleotides are TGCGCCAGCAGCTTAGGGGCCTCACTGTATAATTCACCCCTCCACTTT. This sequence encodes CASSLGASLYNSPLHF.

This clone was seen just once. The J gene is TRBJ1-1, the V gene TRBV6-5; D possibly corresponds to TRBD1 (5 bases). Deletions cut 5 bases from V and 1 base from J, with 11 bases between. The CDR3 runs 14 residues. Germline CDR1 and CDR2: MNHEY and SVGAGI. CDR3 DNA sequence: TGTGCCAGCAGTAGCCCCACAGGGAACACTGAAGCTTTCTTT. Translating it yields CASSSPTGNTEAFF.

This chain joins TRBV2 and TRBJ1-4; no definite D call. Trimming left V 8 bases short and J 7 bases short, with 11 bases between. Per the germline V gene, CDR1 is SNHLY and CDR2 is FYNNEI. The CDR3 consists of 12 residues. The CDR3 reads CASYRAPEKLFF. DNA for the CDR3: TGTGCCAGCTACCGAGCTCCTGAAAAACTGTTTTTT.

This chain uses TRBV18 with TRBJ2-5; D ambiguous. Germline V gene sequence: CDR1 KGHSH, CDR2 LQKENI. Trimming shortened V by 2 bases and J by 2 bases, and 9 bases separated the two germline ends. The CDR3 runs 14 residues. The CDR3: CASSPAAEQETQYF. In nucleotides, the CDR3 is TGTGCCAGCTCACCAGCGGCGGAGCAAGAGACCCAGTACTTC.

This chain links TRBV7-8 with TRBJ1-1; no firm D call. CDR1 SGHVS and CDR2 FQNEAQ come from the germline V gene. The CDR3 consists of 13 residues. Trimming stripped 2 bases from V and 5 bases from J, with 9 bases between. CDR3 amino acids: CASSLSRVTEAFF. The CDR3 DNA reads TGTGCCAGCAGCTTATCGCGAGTGACTGAAGCTTTCTTT.

This chain connects TRBV10-2 to TRBJ2-7; TRBD1 aligns across 9 bases. V lost 6 bases, J lost 5 bases, and 2 bases stayed unmatched. The germline V gene has CDR1 WSHSY and CDR2 SAAADI. CDR3 size: 12 residues. The CDR3: CASRGQGNEQYF. The CDR3, as DNA: TGCGCCAGCAGGGGACAGGGAAACGAGCAGTACTTC.

This CDR3 is CATWTGIPGNTIYF. The CDR3 DNA is TGTGCCACCTGGACAGGGATACCTGGAAACACCATATATTTT. The J gene is TRBJ1-3, the V gene TRBV2, with 8 nucleotides matching TRBD1. Trimming cost V 10 bases and J 2 bases; bases outside gene matches: 7. The germline V gene encodes CDR1 SNHLY and CDR2 FYNNEI. This CDR3 contains 14 residues.

The chain is built from TRBV2 and TRBJ2-7, with D possibly being TRBD2 (6 bases). The germline CDR1 and CDR2 sequences are SNHLY and FYNNEI. V gave up 8 bases and J gave up 0 bases, with 14 bases separating them. CDR3 length: 14 residues. This CDR3 is CASGGFGSSYEQYF. CDR3 in DNA: TGTGCCAGCGGGGGGTTCGGAAGCTCCTACGAGCAGTACTTC.

The V gene is TRBV6-1, the J gene TRBJ2-7; 7 bases line up with TRBD1. Trimming removed 6 bases from V and 2 bases from J; junction bases left unmatched: 1. The CDR3 spans 12 residues. The germline V gene has CDR1 MNHNS and CDR2 SASEGT. The CDR3 loop is CASRGQTYEQYF. The CDR3 coding sequence is TGTGCCAGCAGGGGACAGACCTACGAGCAGTACTTC.

The rearrangement joins TRBV7-9 to TRBJ1-2, with a possible D match to TRBD1 (6 bases). The CDR3 loop spans 13 amino acids. The germline V and J ends were trimmed by 5 bases and 7 bases, with 14 bases remaining between them. Germline V gives CDR1 SEHNR, CDR2 FQNEAQ (reference sequence). As DNA, the CDR3 is TGTGCCAGCAGCCCCCAGGGGTTGAGTGGCTACACCTTC. Amino acid sequence: CASSPQGLSGYTF.

Turning to this clone: The same CDR3 can be traced to other DNA sequences in this sample. V and J are TRBV5-4 and TRBJ1-2; D is unresolved. Trimming removed 0 bases at V and 2 bases at J, with 2 bases between. The CDR3 loop spans 12 amino acids. CDR1 and CDR2 (germline): SGHNT, YYREEE (reference sequence). CDR3 protein: CASSLDNYGYTF. Written as DNA, the CDR3 is TGTGCCAGCAGCTTGGACAACTATGGCTACACCTTC. Using reference TRBV5-4 and TRBJ1-2 for the parts outside the CDR3, the full variable domain is ETGVTQSPTHLIKTRGQQVTLRCSSQSGHNTVSWYQQALGQGPQFIFQYYREEENGRGNFPPRFSGLQFPNYSSELNVNALELDDSALYLCASSLDNYGYTFGSGTRLTVV.